Presented here are 22 T cell receptor beta chains from one specimen sequenced in a study of blood T cell repertoires in COVID-19. Produced via immunoSEQ multiplex PCR; TCRdb's table is partial and in-frame only. The sample consists of fewer than 200,000 clones, 75% to 90% of them appearing once. Sequenced material: PBMCs or T cells enriched from blood (not recorded which). These receptors all stem from a woman aged 45-65 years who had recovered from COVID-19.

The rearrangement joins TRBV5-6 to TRBJ1-1, with D perhaps TRBD1 (6 bases). The CDR3 is 10 amino acids. V was shortened by 4 bases and J by 8 bases, with 6 bases between the two germline ends. The germline CDR1 and CDR2 sequences are SGHDT and YYEEEE. The CDR3 here is CASSGTEAFF. Written as DNA, the CDR3 is TGTGCCAGCAGCGGGACAGAAGCTTTCTTT.

The chain links TRBV5-4 to TRBJ1-2, with 9 positions matching TRBD1. This CDR3 has 15 residues. V trimming: 3 bases; J trimming: 4 bases; junction bases outside the gene matches: 7. Germline CDR1 is SGHNT and CDR2 is YYREEE (reference sequence). The CDR3 protein is CASSSGTGSGYGYTF. The DNA for the CDR3 is TGTGCCAGCAGCTCCGGGACAGGGTCTGGCTATGGCTACACCTTC.

This clone occurred once. This chain uses TRBV18 with TRBJ1-4; 10 bases are a match to TRBD1. In germline, CDR1 is KGHSH, CDR2 LQKENI. Trimming cost V 2 bases and J 11 bases; bases outside gene matches: 2. CDR3 length equals 13 residues. CDR3 DNA sequence: TGTGCCAGCTCACCAGGGACAGGGGAGAAACTGTTTTTT. Translated, it gives CASSPGTGEKLFF.

This chain joins TRBV6-5 and TRBJ1-5; D ambiguous. Germline-derived CDR1 and CDR2 are MNHEY and SVGAGI. Trimming removed 5 bases from V and 9 bases from J, with 17 bases in between. The CDR3 contains 14 residues. CDR3 protein: CASSIPGPAGPQHF. Here the CDR3 DNA reads TGTGCCAGCAGTATCCCCGGCCCGGCGGGGCCCCAGCATTTT.

Only a few counts were recorded for this clone. The chain carries TRBV7-8 and TRBJ2-5; 12 nucleotides line up with TRBD2. CDR1 SGHVS and CDR2 FQNEAQ come from the germline V gene. With 5 bases clipped from V and 5 bases from J, the junction kept 6 bases outside the gene matches. The CDR3 covers 15 residues. CDR3 sequence: CASSQRTSGDETQYF. The CDR3 nucleotides read TGTGCCAGCAGCCAAAGGACTAGCGGGGATGAGACCCAGTACTTC.

This chain links TRBV4-1 with TRBJ2-1; 10 bases line up with TRBD1. Losses at the gene ends were 4 bases for V and 3 bases for J; bases not matched to a gene: 9. The CDR3 is made up of 17 amino acids. CDR1 MGHRA and CDR2 YSYEKL come from the germline V gene. The CDR3 bases are TGCGCCAGCAGCCCCCGACCGGGACAGGGGAACTACAATGAGCAGTTCTTC. Translation gives CASSPRPGQGNYNEQFF.

V is TRBV18 and J is TRBJ1-6; no definite D call. CDR1 and CDR2 (germline): KGHSH, LQKENI. CDR3 size: 15 residues. Trimming left V 3 bases short and J 6 bases short, with 12 bases between. The CDR3 here is CASSPARDPNSPLHF. CDR3 sequence (DNA): TGTGCCAGCTCACCGGCGAGGGATCCTAATTCACCCCTCCACTTT.

V gene TRBV3-1 (or the pseudogene TRBV3-2) combines with J gene TRBJ2-2, with a possible D match to TRBD2 (5 bases). V dropped 1 base and J dropped 5 bases, with 11 bases sitting between them. Germline V gene sequence: CDR1 LGHDT, CDR2 YNNKEL (reference sequence). The CDR3 spans 15 residues. CDR3 amino acids: CASSQGSGKTGELFF. The CDR3, as DNA: TGTGCCAGCAGCCAAGGGTCGGGAAAGACCGGGGAGCTGTTTTTT.

The CDR3: CASSYSNTGEDQPQHF. In DNA, the CDR3 is TGTGCCAGCAGTTATTCGAACACAGGGGAGGATCAGCCCCAGCATTTT. The J gene is TRBJ1-5, the V gene TRBV6-5, with 7 bases that match TRBD1. The CDR3 runs to 16 residues. Germline V gives CDR1 MNHEY, CDR2 SVGAGI. J gave up 5 bases and V 3 bases, and 10 bases lay outside the gene matches.

The V call is TRBV14, the J call TRBJ2-3; D gene unclear. V dropped 5 bases and J dropped 6 bases, with 9 bases sitting between them. The CDR3 consists of 12 residues. Germline V gene data show CDR1 as SGHDN and CDR2 as FVKESK. CDR3 nucleotide sequence: TGTGCCAGCAGCGCCACATGGGATACGCAGTATTTT. It encodes CASSATWDTQYF. Full variable domain (outside the CDR3, taken from reference TRBV14 and TRBJ2-3): EAGVTQFPSHSVIEKGQTVTLRCDPISGHDNLYWYRRVMGKEIKFLLHFVKESKQDESGMPNNRFLAERTGGTYSTLKVQPAELEDSGVYFCASSATWDTQYFGPGTRLTVL.

The chain combines TRBV19 with TRBJ1-1; 7 bases are a match to TRBD1. V lost 3 bases and J lost 14; bases outside the gene matches: 12. The CDR3 is 13 amino acids. CDR1 and CDR2 (germline): LNHDA, SQIVND (reference sequence). The CDR3 reads CASSISAIQGVFF. The CDR3 DNA sequence: TGTGCCAGTAGTATCTCGGCTATTCAGGGGGTATTCTTT. The entire variable domain, with the rest obtained from reference TRBV19 and TRBJ1-1, is as follows: DGGITQSPKYLFRKEGQNVTLSCEQNLNHDAMYWYRQDPGQGLRLIYYSQIVNDFQKGDIAEGYSVSREKKESFPLTVTSAQKNPTAFYLCASSISAIQGVFFGQGTRLTVV.

The gene calls are TRBV18 and TRBJ2-7; 11 nucleotides align to TRBD2. This CDR3 is built from 15 residues. Germline assignment: CDR1 KGHSH and CDR2 LQKENI. Trimming took 3 bases from V and 1 from J; bases not matched to a gene: 2. The CDR3 is CASSPTSGSSYEQYV. CDR3 bases: TGTGCCAGCTCACCCACTAGCGGGAGTTCCTACGAGCAGTACGTC.

The J gene is TRBJ1-1, the V gene TRBV7-9; no definite D call. Trimming removed 1 base from V and 6 bases from J, with 6 bases in between. The germline V gene has CDR1 SEHNR and CDR2 FQNEAQ (reference sequence). The CDR3 contains 12 residues. CDR3 nucleotide sequence: TGTGCCAGCAGCTTAGATACAGCTGAAGCTTTCTTT. Translated: CASSLDTAEAFF.

This chain uses TRBV9 with TRBJ2-1; 7 bases match TRBD1. Trimming at V came to 3 bases and at J to 6 bases, leaving 3 bases not matched to a gene. This CDR3 region has 13 residues. CDR1 is SGDLS, CDR2 YYNGEE, per germline. As DNA, the CDR3 is TGTGCCAGCAGCGAAACAGGGGTCAATGAGCAGTTCTTC. Its translation is CASSETGVNEQFF.

The chain has TRBV7-9 and TRBJ2-1, with 7 bases aligning to TRBD2. The junction had 8 bases not matched to a gene; V was cut back by 1 base and J by 5 bases. The CDR3 sequence is 16 residues long. The germline CDR1 and CDR2 sequences are SEHNR and FQNEAQ (reference sequence). This CDR3 is CASSLVSGREHNEQFF. The CDR3, as DNA: TGTGCCAGCAGCTTAGTCAGTGGGCGGGAGCACAATGAGCAGTTCTTC.

V gene TRBV7-9 combines with J gene TRBJ1-2, with a possible D match to TRBD1 (6 bases). The CDR3 extends over 14 amino acids. CDR1 SEHNR and CDR2 FQNEAQ come from the germline V gene (reference sequence). With 6 bases removed from V and 6 bases from J, the gap between germline ends came to 17 bases. The CDR3 region has the DNA TGTGCCAGCAGACAGCTTCCCCCAGGGGATGGCTACACCTTC. Amino acid sequence: CASRQLPPGDGYTF.

V is TRBV12-2 and J is TRBJ2-7; TRBD1 is the table's D call and was not checked against the DNA. TRBV12-2 is a listed pseudogene. This CDR3 has 14 amino acids. CDR3 sequence: CASRLERQTYEQYV. The CDR3 DNA sequence: TGTGCAAGTCGCTTAGAAAGACAGACCTACGAGCAGTACGTC.

J is TRBJ1-3 and V is TRBV2; the D is unclear. V shed 11 bases and J shed 2 bases, with 16 bases lying between them. This CDR3 has 14 amino acids. Germline CDR1 and CDR2: SNHLY and FYNNEI. The CDR3 sequence is CAADVVKAGNTIYF. The CDR3 nucleotides read TGTGCCGCGGATGTAGTGAAGGCTGGAAACACCATATATTTT.

The CDR3 region has the DNA TGTGCCAGCAGCCCCAGCCGGACAGACAAGATCTGGGAGACCCAGTACTTC. Translating it yields CASSPSRTDKIWETQYF. The chain recombines TRBV11-3 with TRBJ2-5, with a tentative D call TRBD1 (6 bases). Trimming left V 5 bases short and J 5 bases short, with 24 bases between. The CDR3 has 17 residues. CDR1 and CDR2 from the germline V gene are SGHNT and YENEEA. The variable domain in full, completed from reference TRBV11-3 and TRBJ2-5, reads EAGVVQSPRYKIIEKKQPVAFWCNPISGHNTLYWYLQNLGQGPELLIRYENEEAVDDSQLPKDRFSAERLKGVDSTLKIQPAELGDSAVYLCASSPSRTDKIWETQYFGPGTRLLVL.

The CDR3 region has the DNA TGTGCCAGCAGCTTAGCCAGGGGGCTGAAGTTCGAGCAGTACGTC. As protein: CASSLARGLKFEQYV. This chain links TRBV11-2 with TRBJ2-7; 8 bases match TRBD1. Germline V gene data show CDR1 as SGHAT and CDR2 as FQNNGV. V lost 1 base to trimming and J lost 6 bases; unmatched junction nucleotides: 8. The CDR3 consists of 15 residues.

This clone was picked up one time. This sequence joins TRBV18 and TRBJ1-3; 7 positions match TRBD1. J gave up 2 bases and V 3 bases, and 10 bases lay outside the gene matches. CDR3 length: 17 amino acids. Germline lookup yields CDR1 KGHSH and CDR2 LQKENI. The chain's CDR3 is CASSPTAETGTGNTIYF. The CDR3 DNA is TGTGCCAGCTCACCCACCGCGGAGACAGGGACTGGAAACACCATATATTTT.

A note on this clone: The same CDR3 arises from other DNA sequences in this sample as well. The V and J genes are TRBV19 and TRBJ2-2; no reliable D call. Trimming stripped 7 bases from V and 1 base from J, with 4 bases between. Germline-derived CDR1 and CDR2 are LNHDA and SQIVND (reference sequence). The CDR3 sequence is 12 residues long. The CDR3 spells CASNLNTGELFF. The CDR3 bases are TGTGCCAGTAATCTGAACACCGGGGAGCTGTTTTTT.